This T cell receptor (beta chain) was profiled in a study of cytomegalovirus exposure and HLA in healthy donors. On this clone: What it recognizes is unknown.

PCR was performed using 60 Vbeta and 13 Jbeta primers. Produced via immunoSEQ multiplex PCR; TCRdb's table is partial and in-frame only. The profile covers under 130,000 clones, with approximately 70% appearing a single time and roughly 11% taken by the ten largest. The CDR3 contains 17 residues. V shed 1 base, J shed 3 bases, and the junction held 9 bases outside the gene matches. CDR1 SGHRS and CDR2 YFSETQ come from the germline V gene. Healthy bone marrow donors made up the donor group. Study observations and caveats: The majority of TCR sequences were rare, yet some public TCRs appeared in many donors. Associated with cytomegalovirus, according to the listing, were approximately 160 TCR beta chains. Most of the TCR beta V segments (in an earlier analysis) were productive either about 90% or about 30% of the time.

The clonotype originates from a man aged 35 to 55 in good health and CMV-seropositive. This chain connects TRBV5-1 to TRBJ2-1; 8 nucleotides match TRBD1. The sequencing sample was made of PBMCs. This chain's CDR3 is CASSLSSGGLLYNEQFF. CDR3 in DNA: TGCGCCAGCAGCTTGTCGTCAGGGGGCCTTCTCTACAATGAGCAGTTCTTC.